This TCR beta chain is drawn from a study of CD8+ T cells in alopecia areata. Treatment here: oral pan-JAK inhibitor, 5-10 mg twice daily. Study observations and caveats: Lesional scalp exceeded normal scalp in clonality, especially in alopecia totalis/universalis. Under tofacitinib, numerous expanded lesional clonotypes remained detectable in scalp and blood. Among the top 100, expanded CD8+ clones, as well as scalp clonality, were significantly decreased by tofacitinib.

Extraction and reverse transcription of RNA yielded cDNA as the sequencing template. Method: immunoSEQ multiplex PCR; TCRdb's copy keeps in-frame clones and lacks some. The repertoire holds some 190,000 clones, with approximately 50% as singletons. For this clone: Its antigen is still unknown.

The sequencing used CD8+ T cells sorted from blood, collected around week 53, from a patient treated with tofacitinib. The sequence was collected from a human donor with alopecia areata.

CDR3 DNA: TGTGCCAGCAGCGGGGCCCTCTTCTCCTACAATGAGCAGTTCTTC. Translated: CASSGALFSYNEQFF. The gene calls are TRBV6-5 and TRBJ2-1; D is perhaps TRBD1 or TRBD2 (5 bases each). CDR1 is MNHEY, CDR2 SVGAGI, per germline. Deletions cut 6 bases from V and 0 bases from J, with 12 bases between. The CDR3 length is 15 residues.